What follows are 5 T cell receptor beta chains derived from one specimen sequenced in a study of T cells in Graves' hyperthyroidism and ophthalmopathy. Researchers amplified the TCR beta CDR3 regions from RNA transcripts. The primer set for the first-round RT-PCR of the TCR CDR3 was HTBI. TCRdb processed the multiplex PCR reads anew with MiXCR; each CDR3 protein has one entry. The data contain about 480,000 distinct CDR3 sequences, about 20% of them singletons. Sequencing was done on a sample of blood. These TCRs come from a woman between 65 and 79 years old with Graves' ophthalmopathy.

This clonotype was picked up a small number of times. The rearrangement links TRBV7-8 to TRBJ2-7; 9 nucleotides match TRBD2. CDR3 length equals 16 residues. Looked up from germline, CDR1 is SGHVS and CDR2 is FQNEAQ. J gave up 1 base and V 3 bases, and 7 bases lay outside the gene matches. The CDR3 DNA follows: TGTGCCAGCAGCTTCTCGGGTAGCGGGAGATCCTACGAGCAGTACTTC. Encoded protein: CASSFSGSGRSYEQYF.

The gene calls are TRBV7-9 and TRBJ2-2; 8 nucleotides align to TRBD2. The V gene's germline CDR1 is SEHNR and CDR2 FQNEAQ (reference sequence). J gave up 6 bases and V 5 bases, and 8 bases lay outside the gene matches. The CDR3 is 15 amino acids. Written as DNA, the CDR3 is TGTGCCAGCAGCCCGGGGGGGGGAAACGCCGGGGAGCTGTTTTTT. This encodes CASSPGGGNAGELFF.

This chain links TRBV6-2 or TRBV6-3 with TRBJ2-7, with 9 bases aligning to TRBD2. Germline loops: CDR1 MNHEY, CDR2 SVGEGT. V trimming: 7 bases; J trimming: 0 bases; junction bases outside the gene matches: 7. The CDR3 is made up of 15 amino acids. CDR3 region: CASKTSGLSSYEQYF. The CDR3 nucleotides are TGTGCCAGCAAAACTAGCGGGCTCAGCTCCTACGAGCAGTACTTC.

This clonotype was seen more than once but under ten times. This chain uses TRBV11-2 with TRBJ1-3, with D maybe TRBD1 (5 bases). This CDR3 contains 18 residues. CDR1 is SGHAT, CDR2 FQNNGV, per germline. Trimming took 5 bases from V and 0 from J, leaving 20 bases between them. CDR3 amino acids: CASSGWALRGFSGNTIYF. The CDR3 coding sequence is TGTGCCAGCAGCGGCTGGGCTCTGAGGGGATTCTCTGGAAACACCATATATTTT.

The chain links TRBV20-1 to TRBJ1-4; weak D call: TRBD1 (5 bases). Germline V lookup: CDR1 DFQATT, CDR2 SNEGSKA (reference sequence). This CDR3 contains 12 residues. DNA of the CDR3: TGCAGCACGGGACTGGTTAATGAAAAACTGTTTTTT. As protein: CSTGLVNEKLFF.